These T cell receptor beta chains were read from a single sample in a study of blood T cells in healthy people across ages. Via MiXCR, TCRdb re-called the 5' RACE reads, giving one row per CDR3 protein. The table has under 700,000 distinct CDR3 sequences, around 24% seen once. The sample was also linked to a second study, of T cells of mothers and their children.

The sample was blood. These receptors came from a boy aged 5-17 years in good health. CDR3s include the opening cysteine and the closing phenylalanine or tryptophan. D genes are given only for firm matches. Expanded clones get a size class; other rows say once, few or many, or leave the size out.

v_call: TRBV4-1; clone_size: few; d_call: .; j_call: TRBJ1-1; cdr3_aa: CASSQVSVNTEAFF; cdr3_nt: TGCGCCAGCAGCCAAGTAAGTGTGAACACTGAAGCTTTCTTT
v_call: TRBV9; clone_size: few; d_call: .; j_call: TRBJ1-5; cdr3_aa: CASSGSESGWPQHF; cdr3_nt: TGTGCCAGCAGCGGATCTGAATCAGGGTGGCCCCAGCATTTT
v_call: TRBV7-2; clone_size: .; d_call: TRBD2; j_call: TRBJ2-5; cdr3_aa: CASSLGTGSLAGETQYF; cdr3_nt: TGTGCCAGCAGCTTAGGGACCGGAAGTCTAGCGGGAGAGACCCAGTACTTC
v_call: TRBV29-1; clone_size: many; d_call: TRBD1; j_call: TRBJ1-4; cdr3_aa: CSASTGDNEKLFF; cdr3_nt: TGCAGCGCTTCGACAGGGGATAATGAAAAACTGTTTTTT
v_call: TRBV11-2; clone_size: .; d_call: .; j_call: TRBJ1-3; cdr3_aa: CASSRDNSGNTIYF; cdr3_nt: TGTGCCAGCAGCCGGGACAACTCTGGAAACACCATATATTTT
v_call: TRBV7-9; clone_size: .; d_call: .; j_call: TRBJ1-1; cdr3_aa: CASSLKEGVTEAFF; cdr3_nt: TGTGCCAGCAGCTTAAAAGAGGGCGTCACTGAAGCTTTCTTT
v_call: TRBV20-1; clone_size: few; d_call: TRBD2; j_call: TRBJ2-5; cdr3_aa: CSALTSGGVGEAQYF; cdr3_nt: TGCAGTGCTCTGACTAGCGGGGGGGTCGGGGAGGCCCAGTACTTC
v_call: TRBV2; clone_size: .; d_call: .; j_call: TRBJ1-3; cdr3_aa: CASSHTANSGNTIYF; cdr3_nt: TGTGCCAGCAGCCATACAGCAAACTCTGGAAACACCATATATTTT
v_call: TRBV28; clone_size: many; d_call: TRBD2; j_call: TRBJ2-1; cdr3_aa: CASSTGGAYNEQFF; cdr3_nt: TGTGCCAGCAGTACGGGGGGGGCCTACAATGAGCAGTTCTTC
v_call: TRBV9; clone_size: .; d_call: .; j_call: TRBJ2-7; cdr3_aa: CASSAGTDYEQYF; cdr3_nt: TGTGCCAGCAGCGCCGGGACGGACTACGAGCAGTACTTC
v_call: TRBV6-2/TRBV6-3; clone_size: .; d_call: .; j_call: TRBJ2-7; cdr3_aa: CASSYSIVNGSSYEQYF; cdr3_nt: TGTGCCAGCAGTTACTCGATAGTTAATGGCAGCTCCTACGAGCAGTACTTC
v_call: TRBV6-5; clone_size: once; d_call: .; j_call: TRBJ2-7; cdr3_aa: CASSYGRGTYEQYF; cdr3_nt: TGTGCCAGCAGTTACGGCAGGGGTACCTACGAGCAGTACTTC
v_call: TRBV15; clone_size: few; d_call: TRBD2; j_call: TRBJ2-7; cdr3_aa: CATSRAVLAGVNEQYF; cdr3_nt: TGTGCCACCAGCAGAGCTGTACTAGCGGGAGTCAACGAGCAGTACTTC
v_call: TRBV12-3/TRBV12-4; clone_size: .; d_call: .; j_call: TRBJ2-1; cdr3_aa: CASSPGWVEQFF; cdr3_nt: TGTGCCAGCAGTCCCGGTTGGGTTGAGCAGTTCTTC
v_call: TRBV7-9; clone_size: few; d_call: TRBD1; j_call: TRBJ1-1; cdr3_aa: CASSAQGGYTEAFF; cdr3_nt: TGTGCCAGCAGCGCACAGGGGGGGTACACTGAAGCTTTCTTT
v_call: TRBV5-5; clone_size: few; d_call: .; j_call: TRBJ2-7; cdr3_aa: CASSLASIREQYF; cdr3_nt: TGTGCCAGCAGCTTGGCCTCTATACGCGAGCAGTACTTC